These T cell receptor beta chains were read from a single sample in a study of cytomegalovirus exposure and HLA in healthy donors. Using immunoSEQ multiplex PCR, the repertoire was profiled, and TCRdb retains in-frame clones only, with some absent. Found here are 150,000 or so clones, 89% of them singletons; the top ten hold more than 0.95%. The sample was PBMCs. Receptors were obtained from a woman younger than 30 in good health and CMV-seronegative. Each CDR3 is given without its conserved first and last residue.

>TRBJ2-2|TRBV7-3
ASSLMGQGTGELF
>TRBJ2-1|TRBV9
ASSEGSGYNEQF
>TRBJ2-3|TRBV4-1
ASSQREVPMGEDTQY
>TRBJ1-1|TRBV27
ASSLRQGWGYNTEAF
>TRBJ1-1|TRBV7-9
ASSLGQGMNTEAF
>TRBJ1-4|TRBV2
ASSVRTGSMEKLF
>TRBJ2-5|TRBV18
ASSPGQGQETQY
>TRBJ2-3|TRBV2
ASKGRADTQY
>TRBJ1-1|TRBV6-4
ASSHEENTEAF
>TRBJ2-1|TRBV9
ASSLQWTPYNEQF
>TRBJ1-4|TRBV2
ASSDQGLNEKLF
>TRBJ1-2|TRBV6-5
ASSLDTSNYGYT